Sequencing of this T cell receptor (beta chain) was carried out in a study of blood T cell repertoires in COVID-19. On the study more broadly: In each case, the material was cDNA or gDNA derived from T cells, B-cell-depleted T cells, or PBMCs.

The CDR3 has 17 amino acids. The V end was cut by 1 base, the J end by 8 bases, with 21 bases between. Germline assignment: CDR1 SGHVS and CDR2 FNYEAQ. Measured with immunoSEQ multiplex PCR; TCRdb has only the in-frame clones, and not every one. The sample carries fewer than 350,000 clones, roughly 90% recorded once. The cohort comprised adults aged about 18 to 89 years residing in approximately 25 US areas. This chain joins TRBV7-6 and TRBJ1-3, with D possibly matching TRBD1 (5 bases). This sequence was found in a young woman who had been exposed to COVID-19. Sample: PBMCs or T cells enriched from blood (not recorded which). CDR3 bases: TGTGCCAGCAGCTTAGGCCCTCAGGGCAGCGGGATACACACCATATATTTT. Translating it yields CASSLGPQGSGIHTIYF. Filled out from reference TRBV7-6 and TRBJ1-3, the complete variable domain reads GAGVSQSPRYKVTKRGQDVALRCDPISGHVSLYWYRQALGQGPEFLTYFNYEAQQDKSGLPNDRFSAERPEGSISTLTIQRTEQRDSAMYRCASSLGPQGSGIHTIYFGEGSWLTVV.